This TCR beta chain emerged from a study of identical twins. cDNA molecules carried unique molecular identifiers, and template switching added a universal primer site. TCRdb itself ran the 5' RACE reads through MiXCR, one entry per CDR3 protein. The repertoire holds 400,000 to 550,000 distinct CDR3 sequences, 20% to 25% seen once, with over 2.5% in the top ten. On this clonotype: What it binds is unknown.

Study results and limitations: Analyses based on zero insertions could be partly confounded by invariant MAIT and iNKT cells.

Trimming shortened V by 2 bases and J by 2 bases, and 12 bases separated the two germline ends. CDR3 size: 14 residues. Germline V gives CDR1 DFQATT, CDR2 SNEGSKA (reference sequence). These data were also filed under a second study, of T cells expressing NK-cell markers. As that report states: The study drew TCR beta repertoires from sorted CD3+CD56+NKG2C+, CD3+CD56+NKG2C- and CD3+CD56-NKG2C+ T cells. Expanded NKG2C+ T cell clones were not confirmed as HCMV-specific.

The sample comprised CD4+ T cells sorted from blood. The TCR originated in a woman under 30 in good health. The J gene is TRBJ2-5, the V gene TRBV20-1, with D maybe TRBD2 (6 bases). CDR3 DNA sequence: TGCAGTGCTAGAACACCGGGACTTCAAGAGACCCAGTACTTC. The encoded protein is CSARTPGLQETQYF.